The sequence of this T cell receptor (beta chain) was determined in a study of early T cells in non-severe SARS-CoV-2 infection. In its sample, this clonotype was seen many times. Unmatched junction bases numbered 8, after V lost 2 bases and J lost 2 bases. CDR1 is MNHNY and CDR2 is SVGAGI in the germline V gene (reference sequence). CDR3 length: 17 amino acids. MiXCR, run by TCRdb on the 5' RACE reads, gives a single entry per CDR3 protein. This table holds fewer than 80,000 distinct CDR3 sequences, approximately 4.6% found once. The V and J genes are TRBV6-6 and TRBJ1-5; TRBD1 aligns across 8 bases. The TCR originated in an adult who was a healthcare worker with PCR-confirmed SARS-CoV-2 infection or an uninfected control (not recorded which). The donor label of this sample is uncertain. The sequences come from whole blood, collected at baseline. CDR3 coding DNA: TGTGCCAGCAGTTACGGACAGGGTGGGGTCGGCAATCAGCCCCAGCATTTT. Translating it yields CASSYGQGGVGNQPQHF.